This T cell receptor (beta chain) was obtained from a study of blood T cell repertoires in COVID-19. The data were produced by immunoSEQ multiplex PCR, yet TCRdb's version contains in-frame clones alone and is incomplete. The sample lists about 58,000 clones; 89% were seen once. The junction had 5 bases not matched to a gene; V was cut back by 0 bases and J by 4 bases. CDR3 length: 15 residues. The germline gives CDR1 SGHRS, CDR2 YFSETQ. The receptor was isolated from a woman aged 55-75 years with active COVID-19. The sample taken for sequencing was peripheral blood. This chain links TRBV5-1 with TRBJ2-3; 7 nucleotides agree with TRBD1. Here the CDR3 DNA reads TGCGCCAGCAGCTTGGATCAGGGGGAAGCAGATACGCAGTATTTT. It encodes CASSLDQGEADTQYF.